The 31 T cell receptor beta chains in this list originate from one sample, sequenced in a study of T cell responses to AZD1222 COVID-19 vaccine. Clones were read by immunoSEQ multiplex PCR, and TCRdb kept only the in-frame ones, dropping some. The sample records 100,000 to 150,000 clones, about 91% being singletons. Source: peripheral blood, taken on day 0 of AZD1222 vaccination. The receptor set was obtained from an adult in good health.

This chain connects TRBV9 to TRBJ1-2, with TRBD1 identical over 7 bases. Germline CDR1 is SGDLS and CDR2 is YYNGEE. The V gene end was trimmed by 3 bases and the J gene end by 8 bases; junction bases not matched to a gene: 7. The CDR3 is 13 residues long. CDR3 DNA sequence: TGTGCCAGCAGCGCAGCGACAGGGTACGGCTACACCTTC. It specifies CASSAATGYGYTF.

This chain uses TRBV19 with TRBJ1-1; 10 nucleotides match TRBD1. Trimming removed 10 bases from V and 6 bases from J; junction bases left unmatched: 11. The CDR3 loop spans 14 amino acids. Germline V gene lookup returns CDR1 LNHDA and CDR2 SQIVND (reference sequence). CDR3 in amino acids: CATLRGQGTPEAFF. CDR3 nucleotide sequence: TGTGCCACCCTTAGGGGACAGGGGACCCCTGAAGCTTTCTTT. Complete variable domain (other parts from reference TRBV19 and TRBJ1-1): DGGITQSPKYLFRKEGQNVTLSCEQNLNHDAMYWYRQDPGQGLRLIYYSQIVNDFQKGDIAEGYSVSREKKESFPLTVTSAQKNPTAFYLCATLRGQGTPEAFFGQGTRLTVV.

This clone was observed a handful of times. The V call is TRBV12-3 or TRBV12-4, the J call TRBJ2-7; unclear D gene. With 4 bases removed from V and 2 bases from J, the gap between germline ends came to 9 bases. This CDR3 has 13 amino acids. CDR3 protein: CASSSGNTYEQYF. The CDR3 DNA sequence: TGTGCCAGCAGTTCAGGAAATACCTACGAGCAGTACTTC.

This chain links TRBV5-1 with TRBJ1-1; D is ambiguous. The CDR3 consists of 14 residues. CDR1 and CDR2 from the germline V gene are SGHRS and YFSETQ. V lost 4 bases to trimming and J lost 1 base, with 11 bases between them. CDR3 DNA sequence: TGCGCCAGCAGCGCAGACTGGAAGAACACTGAAGCTTTCTTT. Translated: CASSADWKNTEAFF. The entire variable domain, with the rest obtained from reference TRBV5-1 and TRBJ1-1, is as follows: KAGVTQTPRYLIKTRGQQVTLSCSPISGHRSVSWYQQTPGQGLQFLFEYFSETQRNKGNFPGRFSGRQFSNSRSEMNVSTLELGDSALYLCASSADWKNTEAFFGQGTRLTVV.

V is TRBV5-5 and J is TRBJ1-4; D not resolved. V shed 2 bases and J shed 1 base, with 9 bases lying between them. This CDR3 spans 15 amino acids. The germline CDR1 and CDR2 sequences are SGHKS and YYEKEE (reference sequence). The CDR3 nucleotides read TGTGCCAGCAGCTTTGGGCTGGGAACTAATGAAAAACTGTTTTTT. Protein: CASSFGLGTNEKLFF.

The rearrangement uses TRBV5-1 and TRBJ2-1; 13 positions agree with TRBD2. The CDR3 runs to 13 residues. V lost 4 bases and J lost 13; bases outside the gene matches: 5. Germline V lookup: CDR1 SGHRS, CDR2 YFSETQ. The CDR3 nucleotides read TGCGCCAGCAGCAATGGGACTAGCGGGGTTCAGTTCTTC. Translated: CASSNGTSGVQFF.

The chain is built from TRBV11-2 and TRBJ2-2; TRBD2 aligns across 9 bases. Germline CDR1 SGHAT, CDR2 FQNNGV. V gave up 5 bases and J gave up 0 bases; unmatched junction bases: 4. CDR3 length equals 16 residues. Here the CDR3 reads CASSAPSGTNTGELFF. As DNA, the CDR3 is TGTGCCAGCAGCGCCCCTAGCGGGACGAACACCGGGGAGCTGTTTTTT.

Only one count was recorded for this clone. The chain links TRBV10-3 to TRBJ2-5, with D perhaps being TRBD1 or TRBD2 (5 bases each). Germline lookup yields CDR1 ENHRY and CDR2 SYGVKD. Trimming pared 10 bases from V and 3 bases from J, leaving 15 bases between. The CDR3 spans 13 residues. The CDR3 nucleotides read TGTGCCACCGGGGCAGAGGTGGAAGAGACCCAGTACTTC. Translation gives CATGAEVEETQYF.

This chain uses TRBV10-2 with TRBJ1-1; D might be TRBD1 (5 bases). There are 15 residues in the CDR3. V was trimmed by 4 bases and J by 4 bases, leaving 16 bases between them. Germline V gene lookup returns CDR1 WSHSY and CDR2 SAAADI. CDR3 DNA sequence: TGCGCCAGCAGTGTAAATGATTGGGGGGTCACTGAAGCTTTCTTT. Protein: CASSVNDWGVTEAFF.

The chain joins TRBV18 to TRBJ1-1; 7 bases map to TRBD1. Trimming at V came to 6 bases and at J to 7 bases, leaving 14 bases not matched to a gene. In germline, CDR1 is KGHSH, CDR2 LQKENI. The CDR3 has 15 residues. CDR3 in amino acids: CASSQMTGLLGEAFF. CDR3 nucleotides: TGTGCCAGCTCGCAGATGACAGGGTTATTAGGTGAAGCTTTCTTT.

This chain connects TRBV27 to TRBJ1-1, with D unresolved. The CDR3 has 13 residues. In germline, CDR1 is MNHEY, CDR2 SMNVEV (reference sequence). Between the trimmed V and J ends, which lost 3 bases and 1 base, there was a span of 6 bases. This CDR3 reads CASSFRGNTEAFF. The CDR3 region has the DNA TGTGCCAGCAGTTTTAGAGGGAACACTGAAGCTTTCTTT.

The CDR3 here is CASSSPVGTTLHEQFF. In nucleotides, the CDR3 is TGCGCCAGCAGCTCCCCTGTCGGGACCACCCTCCATGAGCAGTTCTTC. V gene TRBV5-1 combines with J gene TRBJ2-1; D possibly matches TRBD1 or TRBD2 (5 bases each). Germline loops: CDR1 SGHRS, CDR2 YFSETQ. The CDR3 runs 16 residues. V lost 3 bases, J lost 8 bases, and 21 bases lay in between.

V is TRBV19 and J is TRBJ1-1; D is possibly TRBD1 (5 bases). Between the trimmed V and J ends, which lost 1 base and 4 bases, there was a span of 10 bases. Germline V gene data show CDR1 as LNHDA and CDR2 as SQIVND (reference sequence). The CDR3 length is 14 residues. DNA for the CDR3: TGTGCCAGTAGTATAGGAGGGGAGGGCACTGAAGCTTTCTTT. Protein: CASSIGGEGTEAFF.

CDR3 sequence reads: CASSNNPGQITGELFF. For the CDR3, the DNA is TGTGCCAGCAGCAATAACCCAGGACAGATCACCGGGGAGCTGTTTTTT. The chain carries TRBV21-1 and TRBJ2-2; the table names TRBD1, a call not compared with the DNA. TRBV21-1 is an annotated pseudogene. This CDR3 is built from 16 residues.

The chain combines TRBV28 with TRBJ1-1, with TRBD1 as a possible D gene (5 bases). Trimming cost V 7 bases and J 1 base, with 10 bases left between them. CDR3 size: 13 residues. CDR1 is MDHEN, CDR2 SYDVKM, per germline. In DNA form, the CDR3 reads TGTGCCAGCACTTACAGGAGGAACACTGAAGCTTTCTTT. The encoded protein is CASTYRRNTEAFF.

CDR3 residues: CAKDRGNEKLFF. The CDR3 DNA reads TGTGCCAAGGACAGGGGAAATGAAAAACTGTTTTTT. The chain uses TRBV19 and TRBJ1-4, with 9 positions matching TRBD1. The CDR3 has 12 residues. Germline-derived CDR1 and CDR2 are LNHDA and SQIVND (reference sequence). Trimming cost V 10 bases and J 5 bases; bases outside gene matches: 2.

The chain recombines TRBV24-1 with TRBJ2-5; the match to TRBD1 covers 7 bases. V was pared by 3 bases and J by 4 bases, with 10 bases of the junction left unmatched. This CDR3 contains 16 residues. Germline V lookup: CDR1 KGHDR, CDR2 SFDVKD. The DNA for the CDR3 is TGTGCCACCAGTGATCGAGGGACAGTCGGCAGAGAGACCCAGTACTTC. Protein sequence: CATSDRGTVGRETQYF.

The chain has TRBV5-4 and TRBJ2-3, with 7 bases fitting TRBD2. Germline V gene sequence: CDR1 SGHNT, CDR2 YYREEE (reference sequence). The J segment lost 4 bases and the V segment lost 3 bases, leaving 5 bases of the junction unmatched. CDR3 length equals 14 residues. CDR3 protein: CASSSSGTSDTQYF. The CDR3 DNA reads as TGTGCCAGCAGCTCAAGCGGGACCTCAGATACGCAGTATTTT.

This sequence joins TRBV29-1 and TRBJ1-2; 11 bases match TRBD1. Germline CDR1 and CDR2: SQVTM and ANQGSEA. This CDR3 comprises 13 residues. Trimming took 5 bases from V and 7 from J; bases not matched to a gene: 6. CDR3 sequence: CSVQGQGAPGYTF. CDR3 DNA sequence: TGCAGCGTTCAAGGACAGGGGGCGCCTGGCTACACCTTC.

A single count supports this clone. The chain has TRBV19 and TRBJ1-5, with D hard to call. With 7 bases removed from V and 7 bases from J, the gap between germline ends came to 11 bases. The CDR3 sequence is 12 residues long. Germline V gene sequence: CDR1 LNHDA, CDR2 SQIVND (reference sequence). Here the CDR3 reads CASNGVWQPQHF. The CDR3 region has the DNA TGTGCCAGTAACGGGGTTTGGCAGCCCCAGCATTTT.

CDR3 nucleotide sequence: TGTGCCAGCAGCTTATCTCGGGTCAGGGTGGGAGAGACCCAGTACTTC. Amino acid sequence: CASSLSRVRVGETQYF. The chain carries TRBV7-2 and TRBJ2-5, with D tentatively TRBD1 (5 bases). In germline, CDR1 is SGHTA, CDR2 FQGNSA. The CDR3 loop spans 16 amino acids. Trimming pared 2 bases from V and 4 bases from J, leaving 17 bases between.

The V call is TRBV5-4, the J call TRBJ2-7; TRBD2 agrees at 13 bases. The CDR3 contains 16 residues. With V trimmed by 0 bases and J by 4 bases, 4 bases remained unmatched. Germline values: CDR1 SGHNT, CDR2 YYREEE (reference sequence). In DNA, the CDR3 is TGTGCCAGCAGCTTGGCCGGGACTAGCGGGGTGTACGAGCAGTACTTC. It yields the protein CASSLAGTSGVYEQYF.

V usage is TRBV20-1 and J usage is TRBJ2-7; D may correspond to TRBD1 or TRBD2 (5 bases each). Per the germline V gene, CDR1 is DFQATT and CDR2 is SNEGSKA (reference sequence). This CDR3 has 13 amino acids. V was cut by 5 bases and J by 5 bases, with 16 bases left in between. The CDR3 DNA reads as TGCAGTGCTCGTGGACAAGGGAGCCACGAGCAGTACTTC. Its translation is CSARGQGSHEQYF.

The chain employs TRBV5-1 and TRBJ2-2; a possible D gene is TRBD1 (6 bases). The germline gives CDR1 SGHRS, CDR2 YFSETQ. The CDR3 is made up of 15 amino acids. The V end lost 0 bases, the J end lost 5 bases, and 11 bases lay between the germline ends. The CDR3 spells CASSLVGAGTGELFF. The CDR3 DNA reads TGCGCCAGCAGCTTGGTGGGGGCCGGGACCGGGGAGCTGTTTTTT.

V gene TRBV18 combines with J gene TRBJ2-7; D is uncertain. The CDR3 has 13 amino acids. Per the germline V gene, CDR1 is KGHSH and CDR2 is LQKENI. Trimming cost V 5 bases and J 6 bases, with 14 bases left between them. CDR3: CASSSDHNGEQYF. The CDR3 nucleotides read TGTGCCAGCTCATCTGACCACAACGGCGAGCAGTACTTC.

V gene TRBV5-1 combines with J gene TRBJ2-4; 7 bases map to TRBD1. The J segment lost 9 bases and the V segment lost 5 bases, leaving 11 bases of the junction unmatched. CDR1 is SGHRS and CDR2 is YFSETQ in the germline V gene. CDR3 length equals 14 residues. The CDR3 DNA reads as TGCGCCAGCAGTGAAACAGGGGTGTACGGCATTCAGTACTTC. This codes for CASSETGVYGIQYF.

This clone appeared once. The V and J genes are TRBV28 and TRBJ2-7, with 9 bases that match TRBD2. The junction had 7 bases not matched to a gene; V was cut back by 2 bases and J by 2 bases. Germline CDR1 reads MDHEN; CDR2 reads SYDVKM. The CDR3 is made up of 16 amino acids. The CDR3 DNA is TGTGCCAGCAGTTTAGCTTCTAGCGGGAATACCTACGAGCAGTACTTC. Its translation: CASSLASSGNTYEQYF. The complete variable domain, with remaining parts taken from reference TRBV28 and TRBJ2-7, reads DVKVTQSSRYLVKRTGEKVFLECVQDMDHENMFWYRQDPGLGLRLIYFSYDVKMKEKGDIPEGYSVSREKKERFSLILESASTNQTSMYLCASSLASSGNTYEQYFGPGTRLTVT.

This clone was observed a handful of times. The chain has TRBV27 and TRBJ2-7; a weak D match, TRBD1 (5 bases). Trimming took 6 bases from V and 2 from J, leaving 11 bases between them. CDR1 and CDR2 (germline): MNHEY, SMNVEV (reference sequence). The CDR3 covers 13 residues. Written as DNA, the CDR3 is TGTGCCAGCAGCAAACAGGAGCCCTACGAGCAGTACTTC. This encodes CASSKQEPYEQYF.

The V call is TRBV19, the J call TRBJ1-1, with a weak D call TRBD1 (5 bases). Germline V gives CDR1 LNHDA, CDR2 SQIVND (reference sequence). Trimming left V 7 bases short and J 0 bases short, with 18 bases between. The CDR3 is 16 residues long. The CDR3 bases are TGTGCCAGTACAGGGCGGGCAGGCCCTATGAACACTGAAGCTTTCTTT. The encoded protein is CASTGRAGPMNTEAFF.

This clone was seen once. The rearrangement links TRBV13 to TRBJ1-2; maybe TRBD1 (6 bases). Per germline, CDR1 PRHDT and CDR2 FYEKMQ (reference sequence). With 5 bases removed from V and 2 bases from J, the gap between germline ends came to 15 bases. The CDR3 is 15 residues long. CDR3 sequence: CASSQSSGENYGYTF. The CDR3, as DNA: TGTGCCAGCAGCCAATCATCAGGGGAGAACTATGGCTACACCTTC.

The rearrangement joins TRBV18 to TRBJ1-1; D gene ambiguous. The V gene lost 5 bases and the J gene lost 3 bases, with 10 bases spanning the gap. The CDR3 contains 13 residues. CDR1 is KGHSH, CDR2 LQKENI, per germline. DNA of the CDR3: TGTGCCAGCTCAGCGCCATGGGACACTGAAGCTTTCTTT. Its protein product is CASSAPWDTEAFF.